Below are 2 T cell receptor beta chains sequenced from a single sample in a study of regulatory T cells in long-lasting Graves disease. Time point reported: persistent/refractory GD, antithyroid drugs over 5 years with positive TRAb. Making the TCR library involved RNA that had been extracted from PBMCs. Arm-PCR of CDR3 regions with iRepertoire HTBI primers generated TCR beta libraries. Each CDR3 protein gets one entry after TCRdb re-called the multiplex PCR reads with MiXCR. The sample consists of roughly 450,000 distinct CDR3 sequences, around 20% of them appearing once. The sample was peripheral blood mononuclear cells (PBMCs), taken when the disease was refractory, from a patient treated with antithyroid drugs. The receptors shown here come from a female donor with Graves disease.

The chain employs TRBV5-1 and TRBJ1-3; the match to TRBD1 covers 9 bases. The CDR3 has 16 amino acids. Germline V lookup: CDR1 SGHRS, CDR2 YFSETQ. The ends lost 4 bases at V and 4 bases at J; junction bases unmatched: 9. CDR3 amino acids: CASSPTWTGEGNTIYF. The CDR3 nucleotides are TGCGCCAGCAGCCCGACGTGGACAGGGGAAGGAAACACCATATATTTT.

The rearrangement joins TRBV20-1 to TRBJ2-1, with TRBD2 as a possible D gene (6 bases). The CDR3 is made up of 13 amino acids. Trimming took 0 bases from V and 14 from J, leaving 17 bases between them. Per germline, CDR1 DFQATT and CDR2 SNEGSKA (reference sequence). CDR3 coding DNA: TGCAGTGCTAGAGAAGGACTTTTCCGGAGGGAGTTCTTC. This codes for CSAREGLFRREFF.